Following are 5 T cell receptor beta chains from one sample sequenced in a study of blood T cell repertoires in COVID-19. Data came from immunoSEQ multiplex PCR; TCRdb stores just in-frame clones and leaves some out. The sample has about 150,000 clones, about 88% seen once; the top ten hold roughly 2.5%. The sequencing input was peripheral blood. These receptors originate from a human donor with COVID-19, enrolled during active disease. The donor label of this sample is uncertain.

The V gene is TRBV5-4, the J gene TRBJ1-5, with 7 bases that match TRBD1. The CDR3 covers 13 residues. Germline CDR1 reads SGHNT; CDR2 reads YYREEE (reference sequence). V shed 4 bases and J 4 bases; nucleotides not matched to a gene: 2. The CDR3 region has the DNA TGTGCCAGCAGCGTCAGGGGGAATCAGCCCCAGCATTTT. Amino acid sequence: CASSVRGNQPQHF.

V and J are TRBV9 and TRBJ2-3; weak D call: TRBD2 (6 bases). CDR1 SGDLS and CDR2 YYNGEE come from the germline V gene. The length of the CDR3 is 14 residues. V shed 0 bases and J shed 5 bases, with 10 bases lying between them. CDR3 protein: CASSVEGSGDTQYF. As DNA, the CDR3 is TGTGCCAGCAGCGTAGAAGGTAGCGGAGATACGCAGTATTTT. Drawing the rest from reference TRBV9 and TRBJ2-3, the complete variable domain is DSGVTQTPKHLITATGQRVTLRCSPRSGDLSVYWYQQSLDQGLQFLIQYYNGEERAKGNILERFSAQQFPDLHSELNLSSLELGDSALYFCASSVEGSGDTQYFGPGTRLTVL.

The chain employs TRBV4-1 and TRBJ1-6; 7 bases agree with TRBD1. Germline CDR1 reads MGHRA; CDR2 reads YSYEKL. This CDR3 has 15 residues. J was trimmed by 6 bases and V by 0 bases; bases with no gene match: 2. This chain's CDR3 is CASSQDPGGNSPLHF. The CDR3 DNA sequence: TGCGCCAGCAGCCAAGATCCAGGGGGTAATTCACCCCTCCACTTT.

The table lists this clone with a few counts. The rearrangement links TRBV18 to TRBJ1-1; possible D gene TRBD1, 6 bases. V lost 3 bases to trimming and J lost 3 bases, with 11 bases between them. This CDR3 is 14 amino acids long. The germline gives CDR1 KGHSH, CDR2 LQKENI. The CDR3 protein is CASSPAQGDTEAFF. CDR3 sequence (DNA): TGTGCCAGCTCACCGGCACAGGGCGACACTGAAGCTTTCTTT.

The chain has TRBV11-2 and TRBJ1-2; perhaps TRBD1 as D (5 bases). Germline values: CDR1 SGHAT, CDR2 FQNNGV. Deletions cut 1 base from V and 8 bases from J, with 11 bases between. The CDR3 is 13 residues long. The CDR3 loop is CASSLVEGVGYTF. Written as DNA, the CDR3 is TGTGCCAGCAGCTTAGTTGAAGGGGTCGGCTACACCTTC.